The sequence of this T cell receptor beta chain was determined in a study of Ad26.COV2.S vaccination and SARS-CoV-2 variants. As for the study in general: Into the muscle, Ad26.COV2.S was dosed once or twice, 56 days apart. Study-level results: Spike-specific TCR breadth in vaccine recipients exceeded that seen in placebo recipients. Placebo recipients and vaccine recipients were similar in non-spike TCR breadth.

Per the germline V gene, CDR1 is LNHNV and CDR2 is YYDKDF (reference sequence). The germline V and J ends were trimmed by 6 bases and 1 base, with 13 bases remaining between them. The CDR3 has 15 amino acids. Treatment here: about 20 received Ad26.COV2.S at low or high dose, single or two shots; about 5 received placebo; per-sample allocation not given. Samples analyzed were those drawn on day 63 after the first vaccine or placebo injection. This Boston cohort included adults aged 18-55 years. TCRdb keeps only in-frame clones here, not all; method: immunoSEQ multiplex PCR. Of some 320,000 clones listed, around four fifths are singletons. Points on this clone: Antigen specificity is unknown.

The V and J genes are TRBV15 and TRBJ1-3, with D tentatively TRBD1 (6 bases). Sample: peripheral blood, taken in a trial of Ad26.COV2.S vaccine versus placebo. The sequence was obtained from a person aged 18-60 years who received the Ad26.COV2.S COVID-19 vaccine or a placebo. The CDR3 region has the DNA TGTGCCACCAGGAGGGTAGGGGGGTCTGGAAACACCATATATTTT. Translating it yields CATRRVGGSGNTIYF.